These T cell receptor beta chains were read from a single sample in a study of T cell repertoires in cytomegalovirus infection. These receptors have no identified antigens. One entry per CDR3 protein, called by TCRdb with MiXCR from the reads. The data contain a few hundred thousand distinct CDR3 sequences, 40% of them seen just once; the ten biggest clones take up around 48%. The sequencing here drew on cultured PBMCs, taken from culture after CMV antigen stimulation. The receptors originated from a human donor in good health (CMV status not recorded). Some clones in this sample may be carry-over from other donors' samples. CDR3s include the opening cysteine and the closing phenylalanine or tryptophan. D genes are given only for firm matches. The size of a clone is reported for some rows only, either as once, few or many, or as a class for expanded clones.

clone size: -; V gene: TRBV5-6; J gene: TRBJ1-3; D gene: -; CDR3 DNA: TGTGCCAGCAGCTTACGAAGGACCGGAAACACCATATATTTT; CDR3 protein: CASSLRRTGNTIYF
clone size: few; V gene: TRBV6-5; J gene: TRBJ1-2; D gene: -; CDR3 DNA: TGTGCCAGCAGCCCCAGCCGGGGATTTATCTATGGCTACACCTTC; CDR3 protein: CASSPSRGFIYGYTF
clone size: -; V gene: TRBV20-1; J gene: TRBJ1-6; D gene: -; CDR3 DNA: TGCAGTGCTAGAGCCCAGATTAAAAATTCACCCCTCCACTTT; CDR3 protein: CSARAQIKNSPLHF
clone size: -; V gene: TRBV6-2/TRBV6-3; J gene: TRBJ1-2; D gene: -; CDR3 DNA: TGTGCCAGCAGTTACTTCTTTGCCGGCTACACCTTC; CDR3 protein: CASSYFFAGYTF
clone size: once; V gene: TRBV18; J gene: TRBJ1-4; D gene: -; CDR3 DNA: TGTGCCAGCTCACCGAGGGGACAATCTGAAAAACTGTTTTTT; CDR3 protein: CASSPRGQSEKLFF
clone size: many; V gene: TRBV7-8; J gene: TRBJ2-1; D gene: -; CDR3 DNA: TGTGCCAGCAGCTCCCATGAGCGCCGAGTGAGGTCGAATGAGCAGTTCTTC; CDR3 protein: CASSSHERRVRSNEQFF
clone size: few; V gene: TRBV6-5; J gene: TRBJ2-7; D gene: TRBD1; CDR3 DNA: TGTGCCAGCAGTTACTCGACAGGGAGAGGGTACGAGCAGTACTTC; CDR3 protein: CASSYSTGRGYEQYF
clone size: -; V gene: TRBV7-2; J gene: TRBJ2-1; D gene: -; CDR3 DNA: TGTGCCAGCAGCTTAGCGCCTGTGAACAATGAGCAGTTCTTC; CDR3 protein: CASSLAPVNNEQFF
clone size: -; V gene: TRBV6-2/TRBV6-3; J gene: TRBJ2-2; D gene: TRBD1; CDR3 DNA: TGTGCCAGCAGTTTTAGGACAGGCCACGACCCGGACGGGGAGCTGTTTTTT; CDR3 protein: CASSFRTGHDPDGELFF
clone size: -; V gene: TRBV27; J gene: TRBJ1-1; D gene: TRBD1; CDR3 DNA: TGTGCCAGCAGCCGAATTCCCCCCGGACAGGGAACAGGAACTGAAGCTTTCTTT; CDR3 protein: CASSRIPPGQGTGTEAFF
clone size: -; V gene: TRBV7-2; J gene: TRBJ1-4; D gene: TRBD1; CDR3 DNA: TGTGCCAGCAGCTCGGGGGGACAGGGGAATGAAAAACTGTTTTTT; CDR3 protein: CASSSGGQGNEKLFF
clone size: -; V gene: TRBV7-3; J gene: TRBJ1-1; D gene: -; CDR3 DNA: TGTGCCAGCAGCGCCAATAGTTTTCAGGGGACTGAAGCTTTCTTT; CDR3 protein: CASSANSFQGTEAFF
clone size: many; V gene: TRBV7-2; J gene: TRBJ1-2; D gene: TRBD1; CDR3 DNA: TGTGCCAGCAGCTTACAGGGGGTCTTATATGGCTACACCTTC; CDR3 protein: CASSLQGVLYGYTF
clone size: many; V gene: TRBV7-2; J gene: TRBJ2-3; D gene: -; CDR3 DNA: TGTGCCAGCAGCTTAGTAGATACGCAGTATTTT; CDR3 protein: CASSLVDTQYF
clone size: few; V gene: TRBV12-3/TRBV12-4; J gene: TRBJ2-7; D gene: TRBD2; CDR3 DNA: TGTGCCAGCAGTTTGCTAGCGGGCCCACTTGACGAGCAGTACTTC; CDR3 protein: CASSLLAGPLDEQYF
clone size: -; V gene: TRBV7-2; J gene: TRBJ2-1; D gene: TRBD2; CDR3 DNA: TGTGCCAGCAGCAAACAGAGCGGGGGCCCCAAGCAGTTCTTC; CDR3 protein: CASSKQSGGPKQFF
clone size: -; V gene: TRBV28; J gene: TRBJ2-7; D gene: -; CDR3 DNA: TGTGCCAGCAGTTTACCGGGATTAAACTACGAGCAGTACTTC; CDR3 protein: CASSLPGLNYEQYF
clone size: -; V gene: TRBV7-6; J gene: TRBJ2-1; D gene: TRBD1; CDR3 DNA: TGTGCCAGCAGCTCCTGGGACAGGGAGAATGAGCAGTTCTTC; CDR3 protein: CASSSWDRENEQFF
clone size: -; V gene: TRBV20-1; J gene: TRBJ2-7; D gene: TRBD2; CDR3 DNA: TGCAGTGCTAGAGATCAGTCGGGAGGCACCTACGAGCAGTACTTC; CDR3 protein: CSARDQSGGTYEQYF
clone size: many; V gene: TRBV7-2; J gene: TRBJ1-1; D gene: -; CDR3 DNA: TGTGCCAGCAGTCGACGGGGGTTTGAAGCTTTCTTT; CDR3 protein: CASSRRGFEAFF
clone size: -; V gene: TRBV12-3/TRBV12-4; J gene: TRBJ1-5; D gene: TRBD1; CDR3 DNA: TGTGCCAGCAGTCCGGACAGGGCCGGTCAGCCCCAGCATTTT; CDR3 protein: CASSPDRAGQPQHF
clone size: -; V gene: TRBV11-2; J gene: TRBJ2-1; D gene: TRBD1; CDR3 DNA: TGTGCCAGCAGCTTAAGACAGGGGCCCCTCCATGAGCAGTTCTTC; CDR3 protein: CASSLRQGPLHEQFF
clone size: -; V gene: TRBV9; J gene: TRBJ2-1; D gene: -; CDR3 DNA: TGTGCCAGCAGCTTCAGAAGTTTCCGGGACGGGGACAATGAGCAGTTCTTC; CDR3 protein: CASSFRSFRDGDNEQFF
clone size: few; V gene: TRBV12-3/TRBV12-4; J gene: TRBJ2-5; D gene: -; CDR3 DNA: TGTGCCAGCAGTACCCGCGGCGGCCAAGAGACCCAGTACTTC; CDR3 protein: CASSTRGGQETQYF
clone size: -; V gene: TRBV7-3; J gene: TRBJ1-6; D gene: -; CDR3 DNA: TGTGCCAGCAGCCGGGACCAGACATTTTCACCCCTCCACTTT; CDR3 protein: CASSRDQTFSPLHF
clone size: -; V gene: TRBV28; J gene: TRBJ2-5; D gene: -; CDR3 DNA: TGTGCCAGCAATTACGGACGCCTCATCGTCAGGGGAGAGACCCAGTACTTC; CDR3 protein: CASNYGRLIVRGETQYF
clone size: -; V gene: TRBV25-1; J gene: TRBJ1-1; D gene: TRBD1; CDR3 DNA: TGTGCCAGCAGTGATACGGGGACAGGGAGCACTGAAGCTTTCTTT; CDR3 protein: CASSDTGTGSTEAFF
clone size: -; V gene: TRBV19; J gene: TRBJ2-2; D gene: -; CDR3 DNA: TGTGCCAGTAACCCGAGCGTCCGGAACACCGGGGAGCTGTTTTTT; CDR3 protein: CASNPSVRNTGELFF
clone size: few; V gene: TRBV7-6; J gene: TRBJ2-3; D gene: -; CDR3 DNA: TGTGCCAGCAGCTTAATGGGCCAACGGGGGAATACGCAGTATTTT; CDR3 protein: CASSLMGQRGNTQYF
clone size: few; V gene: TRBV27; J gene: TRBJ1-4; D gene: -; CDR3 DNA: TGTGCCAGCAGTCGGGGGGTCCGTGAAAAACTGTTTTTT; CDR3 protein: CASSRGVREKLFF
clone size: -; V gene: TRBV6-1; J gene: TRBJ2-5; D gene: -; CDR3 DNA: TGTGCCAGCATTCCAGGGAGGTGGCAAGAGACCCAGTACTTC; CDR3 protein: CASIPGRWQETQYF
clone size: -; V gene: TRBV3-1; J gene: TRBJ2-1; D gene: TRBD2; CDR3 DNA: TGTGCCAGCAGCAAACGGACTAGCGGGGGGGCTGGCGAGCAGTTCTTC; CDR3 protein: CASSKRTSGGAGEQFF
clone size: few; V gene: TRBV7-9; J gene: TRBJ1-6; D gene: -; CDR3 DNA: TGTGCCAGCAGCTTAATACTAAGTTCACCCCTCCACTTT; CDR3 protein: CASSLILSSPLHF
clone size: few; V gene: TRBV7-9; J gene: TRBJ2-1; D gene: TRBD2; CDR3 DNA: TGTGCCAGCAGCCTCGGGACTAGCGGGATGAATGAGCAGTTCTTC; CDR3 protein: CASSLGTSGMNEQFF
clone size: -; V gene: TRBV24-1; J gene: TRBJ2-1; D gene: -; CDR3 DNA: TGTGCCACCAGTGATTCCGGGGACTCTCACAATGAGCAGTTCTTC; CDR3 protein: CATSDSGDSHNEQFF
clone size: -; V gene: TRBV5-4; J gene: TRBJ2-3; D gene: -; CDR3 DNA: TGTGCCAGCAGCTGGGGGGGCCAGGCCCCGGCGCAGTATTTT; CDR3 protein: CASSWGGQAPAQYF
clone size: -; V gene: TRBV19; J gene: TRBJ2-7; D gene: TRBD1; CDR3 DNA: TGTGCCAGTAGACAGGCGGGACAGGGTTCTTACGAGCAGTACTTC; CDR3 protein: CASRQAGQGSYEQYF
clone size: -; V gene: TRBV11-1; J gene: TRBJ1-4; D gene: -; CDR3 DNA: TGTGCCAGCAGCTCCGTGAGGAGTTCTAATGAAAAACTGTTTTTT; CDR3 protein: CASSSVRSSNEKLFF
clone size: few; V gene: TRBV4-2; J gene: TRBJ2-3; D gene: TRBD2; CDR3 DNA: TGTGCCAGCAGCCAAGTTAAAAGCGGGGGTTTCCCCTCCACAGATACGCAGTATTTT; CDR3 protein: CASSQVKSGGFPSTDTQYF
clone size: -; V gene: TRBV7-9; J gene: TRBJ1-4; D gene: -; CDR3 DNA: TGTGCCAGCAGCCGAACGGGGAACGGGGAAAAACTGTTTTTT; CDR3 protein: CASSRTGNGEKLFF
clone size: -; V gene: TRBV7-9; J gene: TRBJ2-3; D gene: -; CDR3 DNA: TGTGCCAGCAGCTTACGGGATAATACGCAGTATTTT; CDR3 protein: CASSLRDNTQYF
clone size: -; V gene: TRBV25-1; J gene: TRBJ1-2; D gene: TRBD1; CDR3 DNA: TGTGCCAGCAGTTCTACAGGGGATAACTATGGCTACACCTTC; CDR3 protein: CASSSTGDNYGYTF
clone size: few; V gene: TRBV6-1; J gene: TRBJ2-4; D gene: -; CDR3 DNA: TGTGCCAGCAGTGAGGCCGTTCTGGGGACACCCCTTAACATTCAGTACTTC; CDR3 protein: CASSEAVLGTPLNIQYF
clone size: -; V gene: TRBV7-9; J gene: TRBJ2-7; D gene: -; CDR3 DNA: TGTGCCAGCAGCCTCGGGACGGAGTCCTCCTACGAGCAGTACTTC; CDR3 protein: CASSLGTESSYEQYF
clone size: -; V gene: TRBV7-2; J gene: TRBJ2-3; D gene: TRBD2; CDR3 DNA: TGTGCCAGCAGTAGACTAGCGGGGGATCCTCCTTTCGCAGATACGCAGTATTTT; CDR3 protein: CASSRLAGDPPFADTQYF
clone size: few; V gene: TRBV12-3/TRBV12-4; J gene: TRBJ2-7; D gene: -; CDR3 DNA: TGTGCCAGCAGTTTCAGTGGGCCCCCGAGGCACGAGCAGTACTTC; CDR3 protein: CASSFSGPPRHEQYF
clone size: few; V gene: TRBV20-1; J gene: TRBJ2-5; D gene: -; CDR3 DNA: TGCAGTGCTAGAGAGGCAGGGAAAGAGACCCAGTACTTC; CDR3 protein: CSAREAGKETQYF
clone size: many; V gene: TRBV7-2; J gene: TRBJ2-1; D gene: TRBD2; CDR3 DNA: TGTGCCAGCAGCTTGGCAGCGGGAGGGCACGGTGAGCAGTTCTTC; CDR3 protein: CASSLAAGGHGEQFF
clone size: few; V gene: TRBV29-1; J gene: TRBJ1-1; D gene: -; CDR3 DNA: TGCAGCGTGTCAGGGGCTCTGAACACTGAAGCTTTCTTT; CDR3 protein: CSVSGALNTEAFF
clone size: -; V gene: TRBV5-4; J gene: TRBJ1-2; D gene: -; CDR3 DNA: TGTGCCAGCAGCTTGCCCGATGACTATGGCTACACCTTC; CDR3 protein: CASSLPDDYGYTF
clone size: -; V gene: TRBV7-2; J gene: TRBJ2-1; D gene: TRBD1; CDR3 DNA: TGTGCCAGCAGCTGGATGACGGGACAGGGAAGATTCAATGAGCAGTTCTTC; CDR3 protein: CASSWMTGQGRFNEQFF
clone size: few; V gene: TRBV15; J gene: TRBJ2-5; D gene: -; CDR3 DNA: TGTGCCACCAGCGCCCAGTCGGGGGCATTGAAAGAGACCCAGTACTTC; CDR3 protein: CATSAQSGALKETQYF
clone size: once; V gene: TRBV12-3/TRBV12-4; J gene: TRBJ1-4; D gene: -; CDR3 DNA: TGTGCCAGCAGTTTTCGGCAGTATAATGAAAAACTGTTTTTT; CDR3 protein: CASSFRQYNEKLFF
clone size: -; V gene: TRBV7-2; J gene: TRBJ2-5; D gene: -; CDR3 DNA: TGTGCCAGCAGCGCAGGGGTGCGCTCCGAGACCCAGTACTTC; CDR3 protein: CASSAGVRSETQYF
clone size: many; V gene: TRBV7-2; J gene: TRBJ2-5; D gene: -; CDR3 DNA: TGTGCCAGCACAAGTTGGGGGGTACAAGAGACCCAGTACTTC; CDR3 protein: CASTSWGVQETQYF
clone size: -; V gene: TRBV2; J gene: TRBJ2-6; D gene: -; CDR3 DNA: TGTGCCACGGACAGCGAGGGGGCCAACGTCCTGACTTTC; CDR3 protein: CATDSEGANVLTF
clone size: many; V gene: TRBV7-2; J gene: TRBJ2-1; D gene: TRBD2; CDR3 DNA: TGTGCCAGCAGGCGGGGGGGCTCCTACAATGAGCAGTTCTTC; CDR3 protein: CASRRGGSYNEQFF